The 10 T cell receptor beta chains below were found in one sample sequenced in a study of shared clonotypes between healthy human individuals. The method was immunoSEQ multiplex PCR; TCRdb's version includes in-frame clones alone and lacks a portion of them. The profile covers about 1.1 million clones, with around three quarters appearing a single time and roughly 0.82% taken by the ten largest. The source material was memory CD4+ T cells from PBMCs. The sample's subset: CD45RA-negative fraction. Receptor source: a young man in good health. Some clones in this sample may be carry-over from other donors' samples.

CDR3 DNA sequence: TGTGCCAGCACCTCTGGGGGAATGATGGTCACAGATACGCAGTATTTT. This translates into CASTSGGMMVTDTQYF. The chain has TRBV6-6 and TRBJ2-3; D may be TRBD1 or TRBD2 (5 bases each). Germline CDR1 MNHNY, CDR2 SVGAGI (reference sequence). V lost 7 bases and J lost 2, with 19 bases in between. CDR3 length: 16 residues.

The sample holds one count of this clone. V is TRBV30 and J is TRBJ2-7; D ambiguous. The CDR3 is 13 residues long. V was pared by 0 bases and J by 2 bases, with 8 bases between. Per germline, CDR1 GTSNPN and CDR2 SVGIG (reference sequence). The CDR3 DNA sequence: TGTGCCTGGAGTGTTAAGGGAACCTACGAGCAGTACTTC. Amino acid sequence: CAWSVKGTYEQYF.

This chain joins TRBV5-1 and TRBJ2-3; 13 bases are a match to TRBD2. V lost 3 bases, J lost 1 base, and 20 bases stayed unmatched. Germline V lookup: CDR1 SGHRS, CDR2 YFSETQ. This CDR3 comprises 22 residues. The CDR3: CASSWGQGRTSGRGSGTDTQYF. The CDR3, as DNA: TGCGCCAGCAGCTGGGGACAGGGGCGGACTAGCGGGAGAGGGAGTGGCACAGATACGCAGTATTTT.

The V and J genes are TRBV30 and TRBJ2-5; D may be TRBD1 (6 bases). The CDR3 is made up of 13 amino acids. Germline CDR1 is GTSNPN and CDR2 is SVGIG (reference sequence). V lost 3 bases, J lost 2 bases, and 10 bases lay in between. CDR3 sequence reads: CAWRVRGQETQYF. In nucleotides, the CDR3 is TGTGCCTGGAGGGTAAGGGGGCAAGAGACCCAGTACTTC.

V is TRBV7-6 and J is TRBJ2-1; D could derive from TRBD1 or TRBD2 (6 bases each). From germline, CDR1 is SGHVS and CDR2 FNYEAQ. The CDR3 runs 12 residues. Trimming pared 2 bases from V and 8 bases from J, leaving 7 bases between. CDR3 amino acids: CASSLRGDEQFF. The CDR3 region has the DNA TGTGCCAGCAGCTTAAGGGGGGATGAGCAGTTCTTC. The variable domain in full, with the rest retrieved from reference TRBV7-6 and TRBJ2-1, is GAGVSQSPRYKVTKRGQDVALRCDPISGHVSLYWYRQALGQGPEFLTYFNYEAQQDKSGLPNDRFSAERPEGSISTLTIQRTEQRDSAMYRCASSLRGDEQFFGPGTRLTVL.

This chain joins TRBV2 and TRBJ2-4; TRBD2 aligns across 7 bases. Germline V gene lookup returns CDR1 SNHLY and CDR2 FYNNEI. The CDR3 is 14 amino acids. V was pared by 5 bases and J by 0 bases, with 1 base of the junction left unmatched. CDR3 in amino acids: CASSPGGAKNIQYF. The DNA of the CDR3 is TGTGCCAGCAGTCCGGGGGGAGCCAAAAACATTCAGTACTTC.

This sequence joins TRBV20-1 and TRBJ2-5; D ambiguous. Per the germline V gene, CDR1 is DFQATT and CDR2 is SNEGSKA (reference sequence). CDR3 length: 11 residues. V dropped 1 base and J dropped 8 bases, with 8 bases sitting between them. CDR3 protein: CSARASATQYF. The CDR3 region has the DNA TGCAGTGCTAGAGCTAGTGCCACCCAGTACTTC.

The chain employs TRBV18 and TRBJ2-7, with 8 bases fitting TRBD1. CDR1 is KGHSH, CDR2 LQKENI, per germline. The CDR3 loop spans 13 amino acids. V trimming: 3 bases; J trimming: 3 bases; junction bases outside the gene matches: 1. The CDR3 protein is CASSPGQDYEQYF. CDR3 nucleotide sequence: TGTGCCAGCTCACCGGGACAGGACTACGAGCAGTACTTC.

The CDR3 spells CASSLWAGVGETQYF. CDR3 DNA sequence: TGTGCCAGCAGCCTCTGGGCGGGAGTGGGTGAGACCCAGTACTTC. V gene TRBV7-2 combines with J gene TRBJ2-5; 7 positions match TRBD2. Losses at the gene ends were 5 bases for V and 5 bases for J; bases not matched to a gene: 11. The germline gives CDR1 SGHTA, CDR2 FQGNSA. This CDR3 spans 15 amino acids.

V gene TRBV7-9 combines with J gene TRBJ2-5; D might be TRBD1 (6 bases). The V and J ends lost 1 base and 4 bases respectively, with 19 bases between them. This CDR3 region has 17 residues. Germline CDR1 and CDR2: SEHNR and FQNEAQ (reference sequence). The CDR3 loop reads CASSLGAYLQGLETQYF. The CDR3 coding sequence is TGTGCCAGCAGCTTAGGAGCTTACCTACAGGGATTAGAGACCCAGTACTTC.